This T cell receptor (beta chain) is from a study of T cell responses to AZD1222 COVID-19 vaccine. TCRdb keeps only in-frame clones here, not all; method: immunoSEQ multiplex PCR. The data hold roughly 180,000 clones, with approximately 89% observed a single time. This CDR3 comprises 14 residues. With 2 bases clipped from V and 7 bases from J, the junction kept 8 bases outside the gene matches. Looked up from germline, CDR1 is GTSNPN and CDR2 is SVGIG (reference sequence). The clonotype comes from an adult who received the AZD1222 COVID-19 vaccine. The sample here was peripheral blood, taken 28 days after the second AZD1222 dose. The V and J genes are TRBV30 and TRBJ2-1; 7 bases are a match to TRBD2. CDR3 bases: TGTGCCTGGAGTATAGGCGGGAGTCAAAATGAGCAGTTCTTC. Its translation is CAWSIGGSQNEQFF. The full variable domain, with the rest looked up from reference TRBV30 and TRBJ2-1, is SQTIHQWPATLVQPVGSPLSLECTVEGTSNPNLYWYRQAAGRGLQLLFYSVGIGQISSEVPQNLSASRPQDRQFILSSKKLLLSDSGFYLCAWSIGGSQNEQFFGPGTRLTVL.